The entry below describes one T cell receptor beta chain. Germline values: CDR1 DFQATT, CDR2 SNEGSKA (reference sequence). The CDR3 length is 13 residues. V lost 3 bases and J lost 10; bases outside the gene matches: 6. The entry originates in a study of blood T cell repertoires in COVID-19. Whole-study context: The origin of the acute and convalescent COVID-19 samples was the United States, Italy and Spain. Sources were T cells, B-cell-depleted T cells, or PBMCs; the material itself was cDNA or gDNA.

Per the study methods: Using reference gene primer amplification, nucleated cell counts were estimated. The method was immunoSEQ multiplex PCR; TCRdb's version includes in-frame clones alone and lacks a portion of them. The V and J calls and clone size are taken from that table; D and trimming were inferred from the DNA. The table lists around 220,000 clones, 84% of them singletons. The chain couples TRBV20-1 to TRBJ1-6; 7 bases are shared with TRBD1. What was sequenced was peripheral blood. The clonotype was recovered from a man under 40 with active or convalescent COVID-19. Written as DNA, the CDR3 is TGCAGTGCTAGTATCCAGGGGGTGTCACCCCTCCACTTT. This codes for CSASIQGVSPLHF.